One and the same sample provided the 20 T cell receptor beta chains below, sequenced in a study of OX40 agonist ivuxolimab in advanced cancers. The repertoire was sequenced with immunoSEQ multiplex PCR; TCRdb's copy has only in-frame clones and lacks some. The repertoire has about 86,000 clones, 87% of them found once; the top ten carry approximately 1.5%. Specimen: CD4+ or CD8+ T cells sorted from blood, collected in a trial of the OX40 agonist ivuxolimab. The receptors were gathered from an adult with an advanced solid tumor such as melanoma, head and neck, liver or kidney cancer.

As to this clone: Germline and junction disagree at one end, which may indicate a read error. The genes are TRBV7-7 and TRBJ1-3, with a possible D match to TRBD1 (5 bases). Germline CDR1 reads SSHAT; CDR2 reads FNYEAQ (reference sequence). CDR3 size: 14 residues. CDR3 nucleotide sequence: TGTGCTAGCAGCTACCGACGGGGGGAGGGCACCATATATTTT. Translated, it gives CASSYRRGEGTIYF. The full variable domain, in which reference TRBV7-7 and TRBJ1-3 provide the parts outside the CDR3, is GAGVSQSPRYKVTKRGQDVTLRCDPISSHATLYWYQQALGQGPEFLTYFNYEAQPDKSGLPSDRFSAERPEGSISTLTIQRTEQRDSAMYRCASSYRRGEGTIYFGEGSWLTVV.

This chain uses TRBV28 with TRBJ1-2; a possible D gene is TRBD1 (5 bases). V was cut by 4 bases and J by 7 bases, with 16 bases left in between. This CDR3 is built from 14 residues. CDR1 and CDR2 (germline): MDHEN, SYDVKM. The chain's CDR3 is CASSSSGESRGYTF. The CDR3 region has the DNA TGTGCCAGCAGTTCCTCGGGGGAGAGTCGTGGCTACACCTTC.

CDR3 in DNA: TGTGCCAGCAGCCTAGCGGGTCGGGAGGAGACCCAGTACTTC. This encodes CASSLAGREETQYF. The rearrangement links TRBV6-1 to TRBJ2-5, with 8 bases matching TRBD2. Germline V gene sequence: CDR1 MNHNS, CDR2 SASEGT. V lost 6 bases to trimming and J lost 5 bases; unmatched junction nucleotides: 8. This CDR3 is built from 14 residues.

V usage is TRBV6-1 and J usage is TRBJ2-1; tentatively, D is TRBD1 (5 bases). The CDR3 contains 16 residues. Trimming took off 3 bases at V and 10 bases at J, with 22 bases between the two ends. Germline CDR1 is MNHNS and CDR2 is SASEGT. CDR3 DNA sequence: TGTGCCAGCAGTGACGGCAGGGTAGTTGGGCAGGCCGAGCAGTTCTTC. Translated, it gives CASSDGRVVGQAEQFF.

The CDR3 loop reads CAQGGSPLHF. The DNA of the CDR3 is TGTGCGCAGGGGGGTTCACCCCTCCACTTT. The rearrangement links TRBV5-3 to TRBJ1-6, with 7 bases lining up with TRBD1. TRBV5-3 is identified as an open reading frame with a role that is uncertain. CDR3 size: 10 residues.

The chain couples TRBV4-3 to TRBJ2-7, with 12 nucleotides matching TRBD1. With V trimmed by 3 bases and J by 5 bases, 8 bases remained unmatched. Germline V lookup: CDR1 LGHNA, CDR2 YSLEER. This CDR3 region has 16 residues. This CDR3 is CASSQGAGTGGDEQYF. CDR3 coding DNA: TGCGCCAGCAGCCAGGGAGCCGGGACAGGGGGCGACGAGCAGTACTTC.

The chain combines TRBV19 with TRBJ1-3; D uncertain. Trimming took off 7 bases at V and 0 bases at J, with 13 bases between the two ends. The CDR3 covers 15 residues. In germline, CDR1 is LNHDA, CDR2 SQIVND (reference sequence). For the CDR3, the DNA is TGTGCCAGTATCGATCTTAGGAACTCTGGAAACACCATATATTTT. Amino acid sequence: CASIDLRNSGNTIYF. Based on the CDR3 plus reference TRBV19 and TRBJ1-3, the full variable domain is DGGITQSPKYLFRKEGQNVTLSCEQNLNHDAMYWYRQDPGQGLRLIYYSQIVNDFQKGDIAEGYSVSREKKESFPLTVTSAQKNPTAFYLCASIDLRNSGNTIYFGEGSWLTVV.

The chain combines TRBV19 with TRBJ2-2, with 7 bases aligning to TRBD1. The CDR3 runs to 15 residues. CDR1 and CDR2 (germline): LNHDA, SQIVND (reference sequence). V gave up 4 bases and J gave up 4 bases; unmatched junction bases: 6. CDR3 region: CASSTGQPSTGELFF. In DNA form, the CDR3 reads TGTGCCAGTAGTACGGGACAGCCGAGCACCGGGGAGCTGTTTTTT.

This clone has a handful of counts. The chain joins TRBV11-3 to TRBJ2-5, with D possibly called TRBD1 or TRBD2 (6 bases each). CDR3 size: 13 residues. Trimming took 5 bases from V and 4 from J, leaving 11 bases between them. CDR1 SGHNT and CDR2 YENEEA come from the germline V gene. CDR3 in DNA: TGTGCCAGCAGCCCGGGGGCCCTAGAGACCCAGTACTTC. Translation: CASSPGALETQYF.

V is TRBV2 and J is TRBJ2-2, with TRBD2 matching 7 bases. CDR3 size: 14 residues. The junction had 4 bases not matched to a gene; V was cut back by 9 bases and J by 0 bases. Germline V gene sequence: CDR1 SNHLY, CDR2 FYNNEI. CDR3 loop: CASRLAANTGELFF. The CDR3, as DNA: TGTGCCAGTAGACTAGCTGCGAACACCGGGGAGCTGTTTTTT.

This clone was observed a handful of times. This rearrangement joins TRBV2 to TRBJ1-2, with D hard to call. The V gene lost 8 bases and the J gene lost 4 bases, with 20 bases spanning the gap. Germline CDR1 and CDR2: SNHLY and FYNNEI. CDR3 length: 15 residues. CDR3 sequence reads: CASLMQGEALYGYTF. The DNA for the CDR3 is TGTGCCAGCCTCATGCAAGGCGAGGCCCTCTATGGCTACACCTTC.

The rearrangement joins TRBV30 to TRBJ2-1; D might be TRBD1 (6 bases). V lost 4 bases to trimming and J lost 5 bases, with 15 bases between them. CDR1 and CDR2 from the germline V gene are GTSNPN and SVGIG (reference sequence). The CDR3 is 14 residues long. The CDR3 region is CAWKFGQIDNEQFF. DNA for the CDR3: TGTGCCTGGAAGTTTGGACAGATCGACAATGAGCAGTTCTTC.

The chain couples TRBV30 to TRBJ2-3; 7 bases fit TRBD1. CDR1 is GTSNPN, CDR2 SVGIG, per germline (reference sequence). V shed 1 base and J 6 bases; nucleotides not matched to a gene: 4. The CDR3 totals 13 residues. CDR3 sequence reads: CAWSGQGADTQYF. The DNA of the CDR3 is TGTGCCTGGAGTGGACAGGGAGCGGATACGCAGTATTTT.

This chain joins TRBV18 and TRBJ1-2; weak D call: TRBD1 (6 bases). The V gene lost 6 bases and the J gene lost 8 bases, with 16 bases spanning the gap. Looked up from germline, CDR1 is KGHSH and CDR2 is LQKENI. CDR3 length equals 13 residues. DNA of the CDR3: TGTGCCAGCTCCCCGTGGCAGGGGTACGGCTACACCTTC. Its protein is CASSPWQGYGYTF.

This clone was seen a handful of times. The chain's CDR3 is CASSPQGSGRTYNEQFF. DNA of the CDR3: TGCGCCAGCAGCCCCCAGGGTAGCGGGAGAACCTACAATGAGCAGTTCTTC. The chain joins TRBV4-1 to TRBJ2-1; 9 nucleotides align to TRBD2. Per the germline V gene, CDR1 is MGHRA and CDR2 is YSYEKL. This CDR3 has 17 residues. The V gene end was trimmed by 4 bases and the J gene end by 2 bases; junction bases not matched to a gene: 9.

This rearrangement joins TRBV27 to TRBJ2-3, with D unclear. This CDR3 is built from 12 residues. CDR1 is MNHEY, CDR2 SMNVEV, per germline (reference sequence). Between the trimmed V and J ends, which lost 3 bases and 6 bases, there was a span of 7 bases. The CDR3 here is CASSLMGDTQYF. In nucleotides, the CDR3 is TGTGCCAGCAGTTTGATGGGGGATACGCAGTATTTT.

This clone appeared many times. The rearrangement uses TRBV5-5 and TRBJ1-3; D uncertain. Germline V gene sequence: CDR1 SGHKS, CDR2 YYEKEE (reference sequence). The CDR3 contains 15 residues. V lost 1 base, J lost 0 bases, and 8 bases lay in between. For the CDR3, the DNA is TGTGCCAGCAGCTTGTGGGTTGGCTCTGGAAACACCATATATTTT. This encodes CASSLWVGSGNTIYF.

The table lists this clone with a few counts. The chain joins TRBV7-5 to TRBJ1-5. TRBV7-5 is labeled a pseudogene. This CDR3 is 11 amino acids long. The CDR3 nucleotides read TGTGTCAGAAGCTTGGATCAGCCCCAGCATTTT. Protein sequence: CVRSLDQPQHF.

The chain has TRBV6-6 and TRBJ2-2; tentative D call: TRBD1 (5 bases). CDR1 is MNHNY and CDR2 is SVGAGI in the germline V gene (reference sequence). CDR3 length: 14 amino acids. V shed 6 bases and J shed 4 bases, with 12 bases lying between them. The chain's CDR3 is CASRRGASTGELFF. The CDR3 DNA is TGTGCCAGCAGAAGGGGCGCAAGCACCGGGGAGCTGTTTTTT.

Concerning this clone: The germline gene is not matched at one end of the junction; a read error may be the cause. The same CDR3 can be traced to other DNA sequences in this sample. The V call is TRBV10-3, the J call TRBJ1-5; a possible D gene is TRBD1 (5 bases). Germline V lookup: CDR1 ENHRY, CDR2 SYGVKD. The CDR3 runs 14 residues. DNA of the CDR3: TGTGCCTCAACCACGGACAATAGCAATCAGCCCCAGCACTTT. Its translation is CASTTDNSNQPQHF.